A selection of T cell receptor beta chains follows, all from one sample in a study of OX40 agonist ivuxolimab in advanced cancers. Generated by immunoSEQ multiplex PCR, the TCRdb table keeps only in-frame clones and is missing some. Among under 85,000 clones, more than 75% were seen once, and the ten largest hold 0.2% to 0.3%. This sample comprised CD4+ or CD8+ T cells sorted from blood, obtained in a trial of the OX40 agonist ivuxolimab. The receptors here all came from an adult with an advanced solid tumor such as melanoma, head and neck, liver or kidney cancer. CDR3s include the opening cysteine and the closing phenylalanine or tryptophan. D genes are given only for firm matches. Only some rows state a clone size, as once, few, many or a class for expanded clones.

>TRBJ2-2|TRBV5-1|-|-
CASSSQTGFGGELFF
TGCGCCAGCAGCTCGCAAACAGGGTTCGGCGGGGAGCTGTTTTTT
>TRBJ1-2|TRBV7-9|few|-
CASSRDVGYTF
TGTGCCAGCAGCCGGGACGTCGGCTACACCTTC
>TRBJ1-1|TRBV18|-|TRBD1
CASSPRTGKLGNTEAFF
TGTGCCAGCTCACCCCGGACAGGGAAATTGGGGAACACTGAAGCTTTCTTT
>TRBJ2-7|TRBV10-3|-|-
CAISVSVAYEQHF
TGTGCCATCAGTGTCTCCGTAGCCTACGAGCAGCACTTC
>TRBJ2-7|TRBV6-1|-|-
CASRTEGKQYF
TGTGCCAGCAGGACGGAGGGTAAGCAGTACTTC
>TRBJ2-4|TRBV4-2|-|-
CASSQDLARETATKNIQYF
TGTGCCAGCAGCCAAGATTTGGCGAGGGAGACTGCAACCAAAAACATTCAGTACTTC
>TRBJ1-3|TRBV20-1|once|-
CDGNTIYF
TGCGATGGAAACACCATATATTTT
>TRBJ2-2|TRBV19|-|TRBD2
CASSTGTSGRASTGELFF
TGTGCCAGTAGTACGGGGACTAGCGGGAGGGCTAGCACCGGGGAGCTGTTTTTT
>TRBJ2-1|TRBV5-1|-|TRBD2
CASSALAGANEQFF
TGCGCCAGCAGCGCACTAGCGGGAGCCAATGAGCAGTTCTTC
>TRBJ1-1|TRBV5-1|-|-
CASSLGRGAPNTEAFF
TGCGCCAGCAGCTTGGGACGGGGGGCACCAAACACTGAAGCTTTCTTT
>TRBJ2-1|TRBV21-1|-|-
CAVTGTSGMKRDNEQFF
TGTGCCGTTACCGGGACTAGCGGGATGAAGAGGGACAATGAGCAGTTCTTC
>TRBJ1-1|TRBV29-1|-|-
CSVEGVVEAFF
TGCAGCGTTGAAGGGGTTGTTGAAGCTTTCTTT
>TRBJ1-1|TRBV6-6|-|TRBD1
CASSQGDRVAFF
TGTGCCAGCAGCCAGGGGGACAGGGTTGCTTTCTTT
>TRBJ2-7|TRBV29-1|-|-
CSVGVSYEQYF
TGCAGCGTCGGAGTATCCTACGAGCAGTACTTC
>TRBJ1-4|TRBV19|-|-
CASRPPQPTNEKLFF
TGTGCCAGTAGGCCGCCTCAGCCAACTAATGAAAAACTGTTTTTT
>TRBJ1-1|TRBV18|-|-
CASSPYQTGNTEAFF
TGTGCCAGCTCACCATACCAAACAGGTAACACTGAAGCTTTCTTT
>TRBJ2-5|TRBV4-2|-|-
CASSPKTAQETQYF
TGTGCCAGCAGCCCGAAGACAGCCCAAGAGACCCAGTACTTC
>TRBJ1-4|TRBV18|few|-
CASSPTTDATNEKLFF
TGTGCCAGCTCACCAACGACCGATGCAACTAATGAAAAACTGTTTTTT
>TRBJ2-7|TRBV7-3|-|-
CASSPSAEGAYEQYF
TGTGCCAGCAGCCCCAGTGCCGAGGGGGCCTACGAGCAGTACTTC
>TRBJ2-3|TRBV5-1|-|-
CASSEFSSTDTQYF
TGCGCCAGCAGCGAGTTTTCTAGCACAGATACGCAGTATTTT
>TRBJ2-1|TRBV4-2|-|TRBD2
CASSPGLAGSHEQFF
TGTGCCAGCAGCCCCGGACTAGCGGGAAGCCATGAGCAGTTCTTC
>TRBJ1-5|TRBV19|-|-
CASSIYTRQPNQPQHF
TGTGCCAGTAGTATCTATACCAGACAGCCTAATCAGCCCCAGCATTTT
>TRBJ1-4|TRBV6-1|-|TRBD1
CASTLDRMGEKLFF
TGTGCCAGCACCTTGGACAGGATGGGGGAAAAACTGTTTTTT
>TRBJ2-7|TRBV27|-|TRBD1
CASIPRTGGGYEQYF
TGTGCCAGCATCCCTCGGACAGGGGGAGGGTACGAGCAGTACTTC
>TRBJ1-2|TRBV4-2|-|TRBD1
CASSQTGGYYGHTF
TGTGCCAGCAGCCAGACAGGGGGCTACTATGGCCACACCTTC
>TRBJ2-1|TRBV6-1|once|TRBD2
CASSEAPLLLAGGLSFSEQFF
TGTGCCAGCAGTGAAGCGCCCTTGTTACTAGCGGGAGGCCTCTCCTTTAGTGAGCAGTTCTTC
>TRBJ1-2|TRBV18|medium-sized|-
CASSPPSREAYGYTF
TGTGCCAGCTCACCACCATCTAGAGAGGCCTATGGCTACACCTTC
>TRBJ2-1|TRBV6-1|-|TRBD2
CATALAGPYNEQFF
TGTGCCACCGCTCTAGCGGGCCCCTACAATGAGCAGTTCTTC
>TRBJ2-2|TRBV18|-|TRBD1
CASSPVGQGAGELFF
TGTGCCAGCTCACCAGTCGGACAGGGGGCCGGGGAGCTGTTTTTT
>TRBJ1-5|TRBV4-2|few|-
CASSQSLTGHQPQHF
TGTGCCAGCAGCCAAAGTTTGACAGGACATCAGCCCCAGCATTTT
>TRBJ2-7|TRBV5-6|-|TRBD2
CASSLSQRDNYEQYF
TGTGCCAGCAGCTTGTCCCAGCGGGATAATTACGAGCAGTACTTC
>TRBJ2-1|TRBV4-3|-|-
CVSSPQSGGYNEQFF
TGCGTCAGCAGCCCCCAAAGCGGCGGATACAATGAGCAGTTCTTC
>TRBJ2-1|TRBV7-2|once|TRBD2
CASSFTYRTSGSGGNEQFF
TGTGCCAGCAGCTTCACATACCGGACTAGCGGGAGTGGGGGCAATGAGCAGTTCTTC
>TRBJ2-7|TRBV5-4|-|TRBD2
CASSRLGTSGTYEQYF
TGTGCCAGCAGCCGTCTAGGTACTAGCGGGACCTACGAGCAGTACTTC
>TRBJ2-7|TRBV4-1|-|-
CASSHTPSLGDEQYF
TGCGCCAGCAGCCATACCCCCTCCCTGGGCGACGAGCAGTACTTC
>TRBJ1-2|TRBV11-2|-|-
CASSLEPGRPFGYTF
TGTGCCAGCAGCTTAGAGCCGGGACGGCCTTTTGGCTACACCTTC
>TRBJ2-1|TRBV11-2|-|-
CASSLLGTFAYNEQFF
TGTGCCAGCAGCTTATTGGGGACCTTCGCCTACAATGAGCAGTTCTTC
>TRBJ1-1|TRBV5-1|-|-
CASSYITGSAEAFF
TGCGCCAGCAGCTATATTACAGGGAGCGCTGAAGCTTTCTTT
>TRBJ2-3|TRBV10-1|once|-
CASSEFSDTQYF
TGCGCCAGCAGTGAGTTCTCAGATACGCAGTATTTT
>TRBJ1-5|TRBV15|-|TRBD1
CATEQGYSNQPQHF
TGTGCCACCGAACAGGGGTATAGCAATCAGCCCCAGCATTTT
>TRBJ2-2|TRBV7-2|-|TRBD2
CASSLKASGNTGELFF
TGTGCCAGCAGCCTAAAGGCTAGCGGGAACACCGGGGAGCTGTTTTTT
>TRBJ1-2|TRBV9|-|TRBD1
CASSTRTGSYGYTF
TGTGCCAGCAGCACCCGGACAGGGTCCTATGGCTACACCTTC